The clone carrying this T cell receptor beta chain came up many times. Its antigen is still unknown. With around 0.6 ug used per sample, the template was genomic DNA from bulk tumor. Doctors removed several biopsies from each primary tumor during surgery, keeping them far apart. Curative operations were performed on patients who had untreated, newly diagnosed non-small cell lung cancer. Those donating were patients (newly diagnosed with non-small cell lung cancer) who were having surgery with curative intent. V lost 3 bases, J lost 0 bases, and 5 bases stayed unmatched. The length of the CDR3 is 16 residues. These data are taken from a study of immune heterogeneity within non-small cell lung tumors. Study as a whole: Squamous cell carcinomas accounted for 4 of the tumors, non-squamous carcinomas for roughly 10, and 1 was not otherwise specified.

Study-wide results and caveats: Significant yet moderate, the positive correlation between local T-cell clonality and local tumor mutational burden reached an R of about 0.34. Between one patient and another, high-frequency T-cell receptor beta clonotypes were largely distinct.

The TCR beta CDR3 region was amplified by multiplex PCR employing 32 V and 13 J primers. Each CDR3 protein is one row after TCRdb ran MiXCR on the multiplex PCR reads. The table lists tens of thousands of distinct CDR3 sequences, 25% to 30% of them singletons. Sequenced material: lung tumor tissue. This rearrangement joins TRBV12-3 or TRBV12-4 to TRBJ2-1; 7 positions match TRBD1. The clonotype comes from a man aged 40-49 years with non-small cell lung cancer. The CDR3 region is CASSFRRTGSYNEQFF. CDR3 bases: TGTGCCAGCAGTTTCCGTCGGACAGGCTCCTACAATGAGCAGTTCTTC.